What follows are 8 T cell receptor beta chains derived from one specimen sequenced in a study of blood T cell repertoires in COVID-19. Profiling relied on immunoSEQ multiplex PCR, and the TCRdb table lists in-frame clones only, not all of them. The table lists fewer than 85,000 clones, 70% to 90% of them singletons, with approximately 4.3% in the top ten. Material for sequencing was peripheral blood. These receptors came from a man between 45 and 60 years old with active COVID-19.

The V gene is TRBV5-4, the J gene TRBJ1-6; TRBD1 aligns across 7 bases. The junction had 1 base not matched to a gene; V was cut back by 2 bases and J by 5 bases. The V gene's germline CDR1 is SGHNT and CDR2 YYREEE (reference sequence). The CDR3 is 14 residues long. The CDR3 reads CASSFDRDNSPLHF. CDR3 DNA sequence: TGTGCCAGCAGCTTTGACAGGGATAATTCACCCCTCCACTTT.

This clone was counted only a few times. V is TRBV18 and J is TRBJ2-2; no reliable D call. Germline-derived CDR1 and CDR2 are KGHSH and LQKENI. The CDR3 is made up of 15 amino acids. Trimming took 3 bases from V and 0 from J, leaving 8 bases between them. The CDR3 sequence is CASSPQNTNTGELFF. CDR3 coding DNA: TGTGCCAGCTCACCGCAGAACACGAACACCGGGGAGCTGTTTTTT.

This chain uses TRBV9 with TRBJ2-1, with TRBD2 matching over 7 bases. CDR1 is SGDLS and CDR2 is YYNGEE in the germline V gene. The CDR3 extends over 16 amino acids. After removal of 0 bases from V and 4 bases from J, the junction contained 7 bases not matched to a gene. The CDR3 is CASSVVASGFYNEQFF. CDR3 in DNA: TGTGCCAGCAGCGTAGTGGCTAGCGGTTTTTACAATGAGCAGTTCTTC. The full variable domain, with the rest looked up from reference TRBV9 and TRBJ2-1, is DSGVTQTPKHLITATGQRVTLRCSPRSGDLSVYWYQQSLDQGLQFLIQYYNGEERAKGNILERFSAQQFPDLHSELNLSSLELGDSALYFCASSVVASGFYNEQFFGPGTRLTVL.

The chain recombines TRBV30 with TRBJ1-6; D ambiguous. Germline CDR1 GTSNPN, CDR2 SVGIG (reference sequence). The CDR3 length is 18 residues. The V end lost 0 bases, the J end lost 9 bases, and 24 bases lay between the germline ends. The CDR3 coding sequence is TGTGCCTGGAGTGTACGTCTATTGGTTGGAGGGATGGGTTCACCCCTCCACTTT. Encoded protein: CAWSVRLLVGGMGSPLHF.

V is TRBV7-3 and J is TRBJ2-2, with unresolved D. CDR3 length: 13 amino acids. Trimming removed 3 bases at V and 3 bases at J, with 5 bases between. The V gene's germline CDR1 is SGHTA and CDR2 FQGTGA. The CDR3 nucleotides are TGTGCCAGCAGCTTCGGAGACACCGGGGAGCTGTTTTTT. Translating gives CASSFGDTGELFF.

The V gene is TRBV21-1, the J gene TRBJ1-2; TRBD1, the D gene given by the table, was not confirmed from the DNA. TRBV21-1 constitutes a pseudogene. The CDR3 totals 16 residues. This CDR3 is CASTDRVGSKNVWATF. For the CDR3, the DNA is TGTGCCAGCACGGACAGGGTCGGATCGAAAAACGTTTGGGCCACCTTC.

This clone was recorded a few times. The rearrangement links TRBV3-1 (or the pseudogene TRBV3-2) to TRBJ2-7, with D perhaps matching TRBD2 (5 bases). Trimming pared 1 base from V and 5 bases from J, leaving 15 bases between. Germline CDR1 LGHDT, CDR2 YNNKEL (reference sequence). This CDR3 comprises 15 residues. CDR3 nucleotides: TGTGCCAGCAGCCAAGCCTGGACGGGAATCCACGAGCAGTACTTC. It translates to CASSQAWTGIHEQYF.

This clone has only one observation. The V call is TRBV7-2, the J call TRBJ1-3, with 8 bases matching TRBD1. V gave up 5 bases and J gave up 2 bases; unmatched junction bases: 2. The CDR3 length is 14 residues. The germline gives CDR1 SGHTA, CDR2 FQGNSA. CDR3 nucleotide sequence: TGTGCCAGCAGCCAGGGACAGGCTGGAAACACCATATATTTT. It yields the protein CASSQGQAGNTIYF.